Listed here are 20 T cell receptor beta chains from one sample, sequenced in a study of PD-1 blockade in classical Hodgkin lymphoma. Time point here: cycle 4 day 1 (C4D1), after less than 7 weeks of nivolumab. No patient escaped relapse after autologous stem cell transplantation, and brentuximab vedotin exposure varied. Clones were sequenced by immunoSEQ multiplex PCR, and TCRdb holds only the in-frame ones, with some missing. The repertoire includes approximately 93,000 clones, 78% of them detected once, and 9.4% sits in the top ten. The sample in question was peripheral blood mononuclear cells (PBMCs), obtained before the fourth cycle of nivolumab. The receptors shown here come from a human donor with classical Hodgkin lymphoma.

The chain combines TRBV19 with TRBJ2-1; D is undetermined. Germline CDR1 and CDR2: LNHDA and SQIVND (reference sequence). This CDR3 is 13 amino acids long. Trimming shortened V by 5 bases and J by 7 bases, and 12 bases separated the two germline ends. The CDR3 bases are TGTGCCAGTAGTCTAACATACAGAAATGAGCAGTTCTTC. This gives the protein CASSLTYRNEQFF.

The gene calls are TRBV19 and TRBJ2-1; possibly TRBD2 for D (5 bases). Germline V gives CDR1 LNHDA, CDR2 SQIVND (reference sequence). V was trimmed by 5 bases and J by 3 bases, leaving 8 bases between them. This CDR3 is 13 amino acids long. The CDR3 region is CASSLLDYNEQFF. The CDR3 bases are TGTGCCAGTAGTTTACTAGACTACAATGAGCAGTTCTTC.

The V and J genes are TRBV25-1 and TRBJ1-1; a possible D gene is TRBD1 (5 bases). The V and J ends lost 5 bases and 5 bases respectively, with 12 bases between them. This CDR3 contains 13 residues. Germline V gives CDR1 MGHDK, CDR2 SYGVNS. The CDR3 reads CASSNQGRTEAFF. The DNA for the CDR3 is TGTGCCAGCAGTAACCAGGGTAGGACTGAAGCTTTCTTT.

This chain joins TRBV19 and TRBJ2-5, with 11 bases that match TRBD2. The CDR3 runs to 16 residues. Germline CDR1 and CDR2: LNHDA and SQIVND (reference sequence). Trimming at V came to 3 bases and at J to 5 bases, leaving 8 bases not matched to a gene. Here the CDR3 reads CASSMGLAGGGETQYF. CDR3 nucleotides: TGTGCCAGTAGTATGGGGCTAGCGGGGGGTGGTGAGACCCAGTACTTC.

This clone showed up just once. The rearrangement links TRBV10-1 to TRBJ1-2; 10 bases align to TRBD1. CDR1 and CDR2 from the germline V gene are WNHNN and SYGVQD (reference sequence). Trimming took 6 bases from V and 4 from J; bases not matched to a gene: 8. This CDR3 is 15 amino acids long. CDR3 region: CASRGQGRLAYGYTF. The CDR3 DNA follows: TGCGCCAGCAGGGGACAGGGGCGCCTCGCCTATGGCTACACCTTC.

In this sample, this clone turned up once. This chain links TRBV19 with TRBJ2-7; 8 bases map to TRBD1. There are 16 residues in the CDR3. Trimming at V came to 2 bases and at J to 3 bases, leaving 9 bases not matched to a gene. Looked up from germline, CDR1 is LNHDA and CDR2 is SQIVND (reference sequence). This CDR3 reads CASSIPGQGRGYEQYF. CDR3 bases: TGTGCCAGTAGTATACCCGGACAGGGTCGTGGCTACGAGCAGTACTTC.

This CDR3 reads CASSQILAGGNQETQYF. CDR3 in DNA: TGCGCCAGCAGCCAAATATTAGCGGGAGGGAACCAAGAGACCCAGTACTTC. The gene calls are TRBV4-3 and TRBJ2-5; 11 nucleotides align to TRBD2. J lost 0 bases, V lost 2 bases, and 5 bases had no gene match. The CDR3 loop spans 17 amino acids. Per the germline V gene, CDR1 is LGHNA and CDR2 is YSLEER.

The chain carries TRBV19 and TRBJ2-1; the D gene could be TRBD1 or TRBD2 (5 bases each). Trimming removed 3 bases at V and 9 bases at J, with 9 bases between. This CDR3 region has 12 residues. Germline assignment: CDR1 LNHDA and CDR2 SQIVND (reference sequence). Here the CDR3 DNA reads TGTGCCAGTAGTATCCGGGACGCTGAGCAGTTCTTC. Protein: CASSIRDAEQFF.

V usage is TRBV7-2 and J usage is TRBJ2-7; D unclear. Germline CDR1 SGHTA, CDR2 FQGNSA. CDR3 length: 12 amino acids. V gave up 2 bases and J gave up 7 bases, with 9 bases separating them. CDR3 amino acids: CASSLIAREQYF. The CDR3 nucleotides are TGTGCCAGCAGCTTAATCGCGAGAGAGCAGTACTTC.

This rearrangement joins TRBV19 to TRBJ1-2; maybe TRBD1 (6 bases). Trimming cost V 6 bases and J 2 bases, with 16 bases left between them. The germline gives CDR1 LNHDA, CDR2 SQIVND (reference sequence). The CDR3 covers 15 residues. The CDR3 bases are TGTGCCAGTAGAATTGGCTTGAGGGGGAACTATGGCTACACCTTC. Translation: CASRIGLRGNYGYTF.

The chain joins TRBV28 to TRBJ2-3, with unresolved D. Trimming took off 3 bases at V and 6 bases at J, with 4 bases between the two ends. Germline V gene sequence: CDR1 MDHEN, CDR2 SYDVKM. The CDR3 totals 11 residues. In DNA, the CDR3 is TGTGCCAGCAGTTTCCTCGATACGCAGTATTTT. Its translation: CASSFLDTQYF.

The gene calls are TRBV28 and TRBJ2-7; no definite D call. V lost 3 bases and J lost 5, with 14 bases in between. This CDR3 spans 14 amino acids. From germline, CDR1 is MDHEN and CDR2 SYDVKM. The CDR3 sequence: CASSFARWIHEQYF. CDR3 nucleotide sequence: TGTGCCAGCAGTTTTGCCAGATGGATCCACGAGCAGTACTTC.

The chain uses TRBV11-2 and TRBJ1-2; TRBD1 is a possible D gene (5 bases). CDR3 length equals 15 residues. V was trimmed by 3 bases and J by 6 bases, leaving 17 bases between them. From germline, CDR1 is SGHAT and CDR2 FQNNGV. The CDR3 here is CASSFKAGPRDGYTF. DNA for the CDR3: TGTGCCAGCAGCTTTAAGGCAGGGCCCAGGGATGGCTACACCTTC.

The CDR3 loop reads CASSYSGIGMYEQFF. The CDR3 DNA reads as TGTGCCAGCAGTTACTCTGGGATAGGAATGTATGAGCAGTTCTTC. The chain links TRBV6-6 to TRBJ2-1; D not resolved. V lost 0 bases to trimming and J lost 8 bases, with 14 bases between them. The CDR3 has 15 residues. Looked up from germline, CDR1 is MNHNY and CDR2 is SVGAGI (reference sequence).

The chain carries TRBV25-1 and TRBJ1-2, with D possibly TRBD1 on 5 matching bases. Germline V CDR1 and CDR2: MGHDK, SYGVNS. CDR3 length: 13 amino acids. V lost 4 bases to trimming and J lost 7 bases, with 13 bases between them. CDR3 sequence (DNA): TGTGCCAGCAGTGCAGGGAATCGGGTTGGCTACACCTTC. Amino acid sequence: CASSAGNRVGYTF.

The V gene is TRBV19, the J gene TRBJ1-5, with no clear D. With 7 bases removed from V and 0 bases from J, the gap between germline ends came to 10 bases. CDR3 size: 14 residues. CDR1 and CDR2 from the germline V gene are LNHDA and SQIVND (reference sequence). CDR3 DNA: TGTGCCAGTATGATGAGATTTAGCAATCAGCCCCAGCATTTT. Translation: CASMMRFSNQPQHF.

The chain uses TRBV4-2 and TRBJ2-7; D remains unclear. Germline loops: CDR1 LGHNA, CDR2 YNFKEQ. Trimming shortened V by 0 bases and J by 6 bases, and 15 bases separated the two germline ends. The CDR3 consists of 15 residues. The CDR3 sequence is CASSQDWARALEQYF. The CDR3 nucleotides are TGTGCCAGCAGCCAAGATTGGGCAAGGGCACTCGAGCAGTACTTC.

This clone was seen more than once but under ten times. The chain links TRBV11-1 to TRBJ2-5; TRBD2 aligns across 16 bases. Germline trimming cut 3 bases from V and 9 bases from J; bases unmatched to any gene: 1. This CDR3 has 14 residues. Germline CDR1 is SGHAT and CDR2 is FQDESV (reference sequence). CDR3 loop: CASSFGTSGGAQYF. Written as DNA, the CDR3 is TGTGCCAGCAGCTTCGGGACTAGCGGGGGGGCCCAGTACTTC.

The chain combines TRBV7-8 with TRBJ1-1; TRBD1 is a possible D gene (6 bases). The germline gives CDR1 SGHVS, CDR2 FQNEAQ. The CDR3 has 14 residues. V lost 2 bases and J 0 bases, leaving 7 bases between the germline ends. The CDR3 sequence: CASSLQGLNTEAFF. CDR3 coding DNA: TGTGCCAGCAGCTTACAGGGGTTGAACACTGAAGCTTTCTTT.

The rearrangement uses TRBV18 and TRBJ1-3; D gene uncertain. This CDR3 is 17 amino acids long. Germline V lookup: CDR1 KGHSH, CDR2 LQKENI. Trimming shortened V by 1 base and J by 0 bases, and 13 bases separated the two germline ends. CDR3 sequence (DNA): TGTGCCAGCTCACCACAAACGACTTCACACTCTGGAAACACCATATATTTT. Its protein is CASSPQTTSHSGNTIYF. Complete variable domain (other parts from reference TRBV18 and TRBJ1-3): NAGVMQNPRHLVRRRGQEARLRCSPMKGHSHVYWYRQLPEEGLKFMVYLQKENIIDESGMPKERFSAEFPKEGPSILRIQQVVRGDSAAYFCASSPQTTSHSGNTIYFGEGSWLTVV.